What follows are 13 T cell receptor beta chains derived from one specimen sequenced in a study of T cell clonality in common variable immunodeficiency. The protocol was immunoSEQ multiplex PCR, while the TCRdb copy is restricted to in-frame clones and leaves out a portion. The counts give some 42,000 clones, none of them seen only once; about 6.3% is held by the top ten. These receptors have no identified antigens. Study-wide results and caveats: Reportedly, TCR beta sequences from common variable immunodeficiency showed fewer deletions and N-nucleotide insertions.

The sequenced sample consisted of peripheral blood mononuclear cells. These receptors originate from a human donor with common variable immunodeficiency.

This clone was seen a handful of times. Read coverage stops 3 residues before the CDR3 terminus; the germline J gene supplies the remainder. The V and J genes are TRBV5-1 and TRBJ2-3; TRBD1 matches 11 bases. Looked up from germline, CDR1 is SGHRS and CDR2 is YFSETQ. The CDR3 has 16 amino acids. Losses at the gene ends were 4 bases for V and 5 bases for J; bases not matched to a gene: 9. Incomplete CDR3 DNA: TGCGCCAGCAGCGGGTCCAGGACAGGGGGCATAGATACG. The encoded protein is CASSGSRTGGIDT. The CDR3 as a whole reads CASSGSRTGGIDTQYF. The full variable domain, its missing parts supplied by reference TRBV5-1 and TRBJ2-3, is KAGVTQTPRYLIKTRGQQVTLSCSPISGHRSVSWYQQTPGQGLQFLFEYFSETQRNKGNFPGRFSGRQFSNSRSEMNVSTLELGDSALYLCASSGSRTGGIDTQYFGPGTRLTVL.

This clone was observed a few times. The read comes to an end 3 residues before the CDR3 does, leaving the germline J gene to fill in the end. This chain joins TRBV6-1 and TRBJ2-5, with D uncertain. The CDR3 has 14 residues. Germline V gives CDR1 MNHNS, CDR2 SASEGT. Trimming stripped 1 base from V and 3 bases from J, with 9 bases between. CDR3 residues: CASSEGHREETQYF. Incomplete CDR3 DNA: TGTGCCAGCAGTGAAGGACACCGCGAAGAGACC.

This clone has more than one count but fewer than ten. Sequencing ends 3 residues short of the CDR3 end; the germline J gene provides the rest. The chain combines TRBV5-1 with TRBJ2-4, with TRBD2 identical over 7 bases. V lost 0 bases and J lost 6; bases outside the gene matches: 6. Germline CDR1 reads SGHRS; CDR2 reads YFSETQ. This CDR3 region has 15 residues. The sequenced CDR3 bases are TGCGCCAGCAGCTTGGGGGCCAGGGAGGGAAACATT. Its translation is CASSLGAREGNI. The entire CDR3 sequence reads CASSLGAREGNIQYF.

This clone was counted only a few times. The read ends 3 residues shy of where the CDR3 ends; the end is completed using the germline J gene. The J gene is TRBJ2-7, the V gene TRBV20-1; tentative D call: TRBD2 (6 bases). Between the trimmed V and J ends, which lost 6 bases and 0 bases, there was a span of 15 bases. The germline V gene has CDR1 DFQATT and CDR2 SNEGSKA (reference sequence). The CDR3 has 14 residues. The DNA read from the CDR3 is TGCAGTGCCATACCCGGGACTTCCTCCTACGAG. Translating it yields CSAIPGTSSYE. The complete CDR3 reads CSAIPGTSSYEQYF.

Concerning this clone itself: The read terminates 3 residues before the CDR3 end, so the remaining end is supplied by the germline J gene. J is TRBJ1-2 and V is TRBV2, with 8 bases identical to TRBD1. The germline V gene has CDR1 SNHLY and CDR2 FYNNEI. The CDR3 is made up of 14 amino acids. Trimming took 8 bases from V and 1 from J; bases not matched to a gene: 6. Partial CDR3 DNA: TGTGCCAGCTTCGAGGACAGGGATAACTATGGC. It is translated as CASFEDRDNYG. The whole CDR3 region reads CASFEDRDNYGYTF.

This clone showed up just a few times. The read falls 3 residues short of the CDR3 end, and the missing part is taken from the germline J gene. The chain combines TRBV30 with TRBJ1-5; no reliable D call. The CDR3 has 14 residues. Germline V gene lookup returns CDR1 GTSNPN and CDR2 SVGIG (reference sequence). The V end lost 5 bases, the J end lost 3 bases, and 14 bases lay between the germline ends. The sequenced part of the CDR3 DNA is TGTGCCTGGGACATTGGCGCTTCCAATCAGCCC. Translated: CAWDIGASNQP. The full-length CDR3 reads as CAWDIGASNQPQHF.

This clone was found a few times. With the read ending 3 residues before the CDR3 end, the germline J gene is used to fill in that end. This chain joins TRBV30 and TRBJ2-3; 14 bases are a match to TRBD2. Germline V gives CDR1 GTSNPN, CDR2 SVGIG (reference sequence). Trimming removed 7 bases from V and 5 bases from J; junction bases left unmatched: 5. This CDR3 has 14 residues. Partial CDR3 DNA: TGTGCCTTGACTAGCGGGGGGGCTGGAGATACG. This sequence encodes CALTSGGAGDT. The entire CDR3 sequence reads CALTSGGAGDTQYF.

This clone occurred many times. One junction end does not reproduce the germline sequence, and a read error may be involved. The CDR3 end falls 3 residues outside the read, so it is completed with the germline J gene. This sequence joins TRBV7-2 and TRBJ2-7; tentatively, D is TRBD2 (6 bases). Germline values: CDR1 SGHTA, CDR2 FQGNSA. This CDR3 is built from 15 residues. The part of the CDR3 DNA that was read is TGTGCCAGCAGCCTAGCTTCAGGGAGGTTGGACGAG. Encoded protein: CASSLASGRLDE. The full CDR3 protein reads CASSLASGRLDEQYF.

This clone was observed many times. The read terminates 3 residues ahead of where the CDR3 ends, so the germline J gene completes it. The rearrangement uses TRBV7-2 and TRBJ1-1; 8 nucleotides align to TRBD1. Germline V CDR1 and CDR2: SGHTA, FQGNSA. The CDR3 spans 15 residues. V dropped 5 bases and J dropped 2; count of bases not matched to a gene: 7. The sequenced part of the CDR3 DNA is TGTGCCAGCAGCGGAACGGGACAGGTAAACACTGAA. It specifies CASSGTGQVNTE. The CDR3 in full is CASSGTGQVNTEAFF.

Comment on this clone: With the read ending 3 residues before the CDR3 end, the germline J gene is used to fill in that end. This chain links TRBV7-2 with TRBJ2-6; D gene uncertain. Germline-derived CDR1 and CDR2 are SGHTA and FQGNSA. This CDR3 is 15 amino acids long. Trimming removed 2 bases from V and 2 bases from J, with 7 bases in between. CDR3 sequence reads: CASSLMAAGANVLTF. The covered CDR3 bases are TGTGCCAGCAGCTTAATGGCGGCTGGGGCCAACGTC.

About this clone itself: The read ends 3 residues early relative to the CDR3; the germline J gene fills the gap. The rearrangement links TRBV19 to TRBJ1-1; D possibly corresponds to TRBD1 (6 bases). Germline V gene data show CDR1 as LNHDA and CDR2 as SQIVND (reference sequence). V was shortened by 3 bases and J by 1 base, with 9 bases between the two germline ends. This CDR3 region has 14 residues. The CDR3 spells CASSMGQWNTEAFF. CDR3 bases read: TGTGCCAGTAGTATGGGACAATGGAACACTGAA.

This clone was seen at least ten times. The CDR3 is cut off 3 residues early in the read; its end comes from the germline J gene. The chain couples TRBV6-2 or TRBV6-3 to TRBJ2-7; 7 bases are a match to TRBD1. The CDR3 length is 13 residues. Germline assignment: CDR1 MNHEY and CDR2 SVGEGT. V shed 4 bases, J shed 6 bases, and the junction held 6 bases outside the gene matches. CDR3 DNA (partial): TGTGCCAGCAGTTGGGACAGTGCTGTCGAG. Translating gives CASSWDSAVE. The whole CDR3 sequence is CASSWDSAVEQYF.

In this sample, this clone turned up a few times. The read is 3 residues too short to cover the CDR3 end, so that end is filled in from the germline J gene. V is TRBV20-1 and J is TRBJ2-7; the match to TRBD1 covers 7 bases. The CDR3 spans 13 residues. Losses at the gene ends were 1 base for V and 2 bases for J; bases not matched to a gene: 2. CDR1 is DFQATT, CDR2 SNEGSKA, per germline (reference sequence). CDR3 DNA, as far as it was read: TGCAGTGCTAGAGGAAGGGGGCCCTACGAG. Protein: CSARGRGPYE. The whole CDR3 region reads CSARGRGPYEQYF.